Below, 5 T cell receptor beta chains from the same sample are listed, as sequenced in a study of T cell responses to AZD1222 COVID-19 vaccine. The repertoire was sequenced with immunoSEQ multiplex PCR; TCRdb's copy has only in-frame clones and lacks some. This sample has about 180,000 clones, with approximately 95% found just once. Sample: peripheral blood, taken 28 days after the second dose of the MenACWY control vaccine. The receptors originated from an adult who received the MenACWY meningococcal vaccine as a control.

Written as DNA, the CDR3 is TGTGCCAGCAGCTTAGGGGGACAGCATGGCTACACCTTC. It encodes CASSLGGQHGYTF. The gene calls are TRBV7-6 and TRBJ1-2, with 7 positions matching TRBD1. Per germline, CDR1 SGHVS and CDR2 FNYEAQ. Trimming at V came to 1 base and at J to 6 bases, leaving 2 bases not matched to a gene. There are 13 residues in the CDR3.

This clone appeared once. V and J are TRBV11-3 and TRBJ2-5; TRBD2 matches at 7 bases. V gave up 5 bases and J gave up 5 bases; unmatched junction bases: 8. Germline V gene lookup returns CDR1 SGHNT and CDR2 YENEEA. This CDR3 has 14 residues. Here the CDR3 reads CASSLGAGGETQYF. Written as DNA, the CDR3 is TGTGCCAGCAGCCTAGGGGCCGGGGGGGAGACCCAGTACTTC. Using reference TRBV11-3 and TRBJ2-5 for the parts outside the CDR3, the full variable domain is EAGVVQSPRYKIIEKKQPVAFWCNPISGHNTLYWYLQNLGQGPELLIRYENEEAVDDSQLPKDRFSAERLKGVDSTLKIQPAELGDSAVYLCASSLGAGGETQYFGPGTRLLVL.

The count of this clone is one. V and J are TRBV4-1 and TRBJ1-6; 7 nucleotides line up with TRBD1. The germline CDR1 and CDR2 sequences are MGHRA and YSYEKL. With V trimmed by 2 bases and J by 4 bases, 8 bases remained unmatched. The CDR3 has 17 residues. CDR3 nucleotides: TGCGCCAGCAGCCAACAAAATAACAGGGGTTATAATTCACCCCTCCACTTT. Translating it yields CASSQQNNRGYNSPLHF.

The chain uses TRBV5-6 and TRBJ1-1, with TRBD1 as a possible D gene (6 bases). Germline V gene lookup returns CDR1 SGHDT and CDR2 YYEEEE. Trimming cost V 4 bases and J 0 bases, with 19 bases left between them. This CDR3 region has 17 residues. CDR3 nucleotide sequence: TGTGCCAGCAGCCTTATCGGGTTGGGGGGCATGAACACTGAAGCTTTCTTT. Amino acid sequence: CASSLIGLGGMNTEAFF.

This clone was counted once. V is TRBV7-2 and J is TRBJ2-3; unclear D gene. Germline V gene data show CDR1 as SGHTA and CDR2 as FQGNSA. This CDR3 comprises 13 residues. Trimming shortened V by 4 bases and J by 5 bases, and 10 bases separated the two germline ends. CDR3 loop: CASSSGSGDTQYF. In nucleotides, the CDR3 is TGTGCCAGCAGCTCAGGATCCGGAGATACGCAGTATTTT.